This T cell receptor beta chain was observed in a study of identical twins. Findings and limits, study-wide: Cord blood beta clonotypes present at high abundance carried fewer insertions; no such pattern appeared in memory repertoires.

This clonotype was observed a handful of times. Its matching antigen is unknown. TCRdb analysed the 5' RACE reads with MiXCR anew, one entry per CDR3 protein. Of approximately 210,000 distinct CDR3 sequences detected, less than 10% appear once; the ten largest clones hold roughly 5%. The germline gives CDR1 MNHNS, CDR2 SASEGT. V was cut by 7 bases and J by 2 bases, with 10 bases left in between. The CDR3 consists of 13 residues. The TCR comes from a woman younger than 30 in good health. The chain employs TRBV6-1 and TRBJ2-3; D possibly matches TRBD1 or TRBD2 (5 bases each). The specimen sequenced was memory (CD45RO+) T cells sorted from blood. This chain's CDR3 is CASIGTFTDTQYF. Here the CDR3 DNA reads TGTGCCAGCATCGGGACGTTCACAGATACGCAGTATTTT.